The clone carrying this T cell receptor beta chain came up a few times. Its antigen remains unidentified. Germline V CDR1 and CDR2: SGHAT, FQDESV (reference sequence). Trimming took 5 bases from V and 2 from J, leaving 12 bases between them. The CDR3 length is 14 residues. This sample is part of a study of cytomegalovirus exposure and HLA in healthy donors. 60 Vbeta and 13 Jbeta primers were used in PCR. Generated by immunoSEQ multiplex PCR, the TCRdb table keeps only in-frame clones and is missing some. This table has some 120,000 clones, about 79% appearing once. Whole-study findings and limits: Roughly uniform depth of sequencing across donors was assumed in presence/absence analyses.

The sequenced sample was PBMCs. The V call is TRBV11-1, the J call TRBJ1-1; the D is unclear. This clonotype was sampled from a human donor in good health. The CDR3 coding sequence is TGTGCCAGCAGCCCCTCAACAGAAAACACTGAAGCTTTCTTT. It specifies CASSPSTENTEAFF.